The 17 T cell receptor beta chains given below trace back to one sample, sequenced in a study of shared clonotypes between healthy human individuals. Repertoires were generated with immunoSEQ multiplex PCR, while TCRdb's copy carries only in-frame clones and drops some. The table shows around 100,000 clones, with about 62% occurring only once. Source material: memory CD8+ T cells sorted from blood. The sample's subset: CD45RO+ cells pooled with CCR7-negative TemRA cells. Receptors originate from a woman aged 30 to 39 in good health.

CDR3 loop: CAIKGLRDTGELFF. CDR3 in DNA: TGTGCCATCAAGGGACTGCGGGACACCGGGGAGCTGTTTTTT. The chain employs TRBV10-3 and TRBJ2-2; weak D call: TRBD2 (6 bases). The CDR3 extends over 14 amino acids. Trimming pared 7 bases from V and 3 bases from J, leaving 12 bases between. Germline CDR1 ENHRY, CDR2 SYGVKD.

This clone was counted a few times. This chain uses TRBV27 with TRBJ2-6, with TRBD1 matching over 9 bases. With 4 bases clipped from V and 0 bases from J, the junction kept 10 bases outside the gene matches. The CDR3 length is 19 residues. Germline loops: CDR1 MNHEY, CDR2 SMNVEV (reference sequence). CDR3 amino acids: CASSSTSDRGYSGANVLTF. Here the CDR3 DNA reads TGTGCCAGCAGTTCAACCTCGGACAGGGGATACTCTGGGGCCAACGTCCTGACTTTC.

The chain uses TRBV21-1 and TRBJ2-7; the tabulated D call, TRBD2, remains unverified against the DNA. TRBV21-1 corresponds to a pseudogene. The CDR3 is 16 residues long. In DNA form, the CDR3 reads TGTGCCAGCAGCAAAAATTGGGGCGGGGTGAACTACGAGCAGTACTTC. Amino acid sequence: CASSKNWGGVNYEQYF.

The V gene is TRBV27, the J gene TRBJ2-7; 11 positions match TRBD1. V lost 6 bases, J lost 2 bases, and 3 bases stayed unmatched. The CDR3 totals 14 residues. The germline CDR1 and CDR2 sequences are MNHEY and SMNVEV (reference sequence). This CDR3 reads CASRLDRGPYEQYF. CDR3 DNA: TGTGCCAGCAGGCTGGACAGGGGGCCCTACGAGCAGTACTTC.

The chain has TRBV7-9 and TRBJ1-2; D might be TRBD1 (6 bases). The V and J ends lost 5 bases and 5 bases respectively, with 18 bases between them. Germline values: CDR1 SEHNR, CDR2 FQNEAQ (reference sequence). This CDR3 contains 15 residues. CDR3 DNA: TGTGCCAGCAGCACACGCACAGGGACTGTATATGGCTACACCTTC. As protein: CASSTRTGTVYGYTF. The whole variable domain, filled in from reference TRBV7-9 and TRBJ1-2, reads DTGVSQNPRHKITKRGQNVTFRCDPISEHNRLYWYRQTLGQGPEFLTYFQNEAQLEKSRLLSDRFSAERPKGSFSTLEIQRTEQGDSAMYLCASSTRTGTVYGYTFGSGTRLTVV.

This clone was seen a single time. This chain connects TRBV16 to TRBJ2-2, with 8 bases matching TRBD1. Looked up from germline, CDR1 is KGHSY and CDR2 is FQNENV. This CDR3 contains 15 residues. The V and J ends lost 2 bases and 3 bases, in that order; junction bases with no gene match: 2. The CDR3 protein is CASSQETGDTGELFF. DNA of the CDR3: TGTGCCAGCAGCCAAGAGACAGGGGACACCGGGGAGCTGTTTTTT.

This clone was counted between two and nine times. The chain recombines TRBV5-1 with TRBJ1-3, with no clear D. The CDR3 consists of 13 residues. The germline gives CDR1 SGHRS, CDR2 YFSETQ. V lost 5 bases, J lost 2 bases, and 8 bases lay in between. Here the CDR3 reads CASRDVAGNTIYF. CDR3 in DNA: TGCGCCAGCAGAGACGTTGCTGGAAACACCATATATTTT.

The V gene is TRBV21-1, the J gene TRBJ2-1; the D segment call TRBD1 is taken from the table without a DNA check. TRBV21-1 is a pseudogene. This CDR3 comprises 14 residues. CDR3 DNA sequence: TGTGCCAGCAGCGTCCAAAGCCCAGGGGATGAGCAGTTCTTC. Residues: CASSVQSPGDEQFF.

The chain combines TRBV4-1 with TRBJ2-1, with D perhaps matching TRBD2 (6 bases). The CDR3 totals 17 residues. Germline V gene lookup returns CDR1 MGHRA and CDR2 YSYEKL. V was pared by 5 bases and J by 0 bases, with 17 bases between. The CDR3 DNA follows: TGCGCCAGCAGCACCCCCGGTGGCGGGGTCTCCTACAATGAGCAGTTCTTC. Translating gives CASSTPGGGVSYNEQFF.

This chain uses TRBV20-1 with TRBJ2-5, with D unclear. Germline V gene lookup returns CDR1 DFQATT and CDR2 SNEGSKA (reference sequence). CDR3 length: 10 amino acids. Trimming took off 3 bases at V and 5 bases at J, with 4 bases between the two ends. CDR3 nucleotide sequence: TGCAGTGCTAGGATCGAGACCCAGTACTTC. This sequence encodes CSARIETQYF.

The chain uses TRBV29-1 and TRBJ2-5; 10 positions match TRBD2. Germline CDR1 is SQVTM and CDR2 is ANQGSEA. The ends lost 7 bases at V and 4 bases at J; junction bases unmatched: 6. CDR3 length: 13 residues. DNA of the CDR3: TGCAGCGGGCTAGCGGGAGTTCGAGAGACCCAGTACTTC. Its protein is CSGLAGVRETQYF.

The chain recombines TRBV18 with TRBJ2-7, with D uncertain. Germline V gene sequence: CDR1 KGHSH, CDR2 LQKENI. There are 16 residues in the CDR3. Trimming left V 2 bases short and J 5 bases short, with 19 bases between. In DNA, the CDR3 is TGTGCCAGCTCACCAGGGGTAGTTCTTTGGATCCACGAGCAGTACTTC. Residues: CASSPGVVLWIHEQYF.

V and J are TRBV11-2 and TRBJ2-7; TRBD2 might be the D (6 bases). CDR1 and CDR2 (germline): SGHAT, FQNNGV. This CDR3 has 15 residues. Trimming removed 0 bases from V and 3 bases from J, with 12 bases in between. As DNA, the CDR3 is TGTGCCAGCAGCTTAGAGGCCGGGAGTCGCTACGAGCAGTACTTC. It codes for CASSLEAGSRYEQYF.

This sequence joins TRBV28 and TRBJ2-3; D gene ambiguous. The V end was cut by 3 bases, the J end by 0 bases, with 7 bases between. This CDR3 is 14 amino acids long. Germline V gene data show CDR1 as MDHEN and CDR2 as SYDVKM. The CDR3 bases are TGTGCCAGCAGTTTCCCCGGAAGCACAGATACGCAGTATTTT. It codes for CASSFPGSTDTQYF.

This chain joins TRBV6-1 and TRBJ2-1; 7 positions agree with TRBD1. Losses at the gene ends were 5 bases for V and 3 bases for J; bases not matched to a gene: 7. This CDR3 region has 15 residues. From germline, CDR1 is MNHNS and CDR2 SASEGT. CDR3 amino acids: CASSKRDRHYNEQFF. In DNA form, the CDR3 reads TGTGCCAGCAGTAAGAGGGACAGACACTACAATGAGCAGTTCTTC.

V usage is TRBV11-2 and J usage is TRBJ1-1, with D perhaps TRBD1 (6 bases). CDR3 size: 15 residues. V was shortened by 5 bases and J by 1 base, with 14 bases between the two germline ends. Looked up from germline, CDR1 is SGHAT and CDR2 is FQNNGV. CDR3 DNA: TGTGCCAGCAGCGTCCTCAGGGGACCGAACACTGAAGCTTTCTTT. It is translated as CASSVLRGPNTEAFF.

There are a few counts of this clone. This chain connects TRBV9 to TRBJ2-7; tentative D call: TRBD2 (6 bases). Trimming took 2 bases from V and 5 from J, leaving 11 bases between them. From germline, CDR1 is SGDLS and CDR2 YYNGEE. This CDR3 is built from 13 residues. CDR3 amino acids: CASSVGGLDEQYF. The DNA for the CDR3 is TGTGCCAGCAGCGTTGGAGGGTTGGACGAGCAGTACTTC.